Listed below are T cell receptor beta chains from one sample, sequenced in a study of vaccination effects on CD4 cells after COVID-19. For these TCRs, the target antigens are not known. The protocol was immunoSEQ multiplex PCR, while the TCRdb copy is restricted to in-frame clones and leaves out a portion. Of tens of thousands of clones detected, 70% to 80% appear once; the ten largest clones hold approximately 2.6%. Sequences were derived from CD4+ T cells from PBMCs cultured with HCoV-NL63 spike peptides, sampled before COVID-19 vaccination. The receptor source for this set is a human donor who received a COVID-19 vaccine. CDR3s include the opening cysteine and the closing phenylalanine or tryptophan. Each record gives: D gene, clone size, J gene, V gene, CDR3 DNA, CDR3 protein. D genes are given only for firm matches. Clone size appears in some rows only: once, few, many, or a class for an expanded clone.

d_gene: TRBD2
abundance: -
j_gene: TRBJ2-3
v_gene: TRBV7-9
CDR3nt: TGTGCCAGCGACGGGTTAGCGGGGACTAGCACAGATACGCAGTATTTT
CDR3aa: CASDGLAGTSTDTQYF

d_gene: -
abundance: -
j_gene: TRBJ1-2
v_gene: TRBV30
CDR3nt: TGTGCCTGGAAAGGGGTCGACTATGGCTACACCTTC
CDR3aa: CAWKGVDYGYTF

d_gene: -
abundance: few
j_gene: TRBJ2-3
v_gene: TRBV19
CDR3nt: TGTGCCAGTACCCCCACGCTCATTATTTCGGATACGCAGTATTTT
CDR3aa: CASTPTLIISDTQYF

d_gene: TRBD1
abundance: -
j_gene: TRBJ1-4
v_gene: TRBV6-5
CDR3nt: TGTGCCAGCAGGGGACAGGCCAATGAAAAACTGTTTTTT
CDR3aa: CASRGQANEKLFF

d_gene: -
abundance: -
j_gene: TRBJ1-3
v_gene: TRBV10-3
CDR3nt: TGTGCCATCAGTGGGGGTTTGAACTCTGGAAACACCATATATTTT
CDR3aa: CAISGGLNSGNTIYF

d_gene: -
abundance: -
j_gene: TRBJ1-2
v_gene: TRBV7-9
CDR3nt: TGTGCCAGCACGGGGGACGCGGGAAAGAACCTCTATGGCTACACCTTC
CDR3aa: CASTGDAGKNLYGYTF

d_gene: -
abundance: -
j_gene: TRBJ2-2
v_gene: TRBV5-1
CDR3nt: TGCGCCAGCAGGGAACAGACGAACACCGGGGAGCTGTTTTTT
CDR3aa: CASREQTNTGELFF

d_gene: -
abundance: -
j_gene: TRBJ2-5
v_gene: TRBV21-1
CDR3nt: TGTGCCAGCAGCAACGTCGGCCAGCAAGAGACCCAGTACTTC
CDR3aa: CASSNVGQQETQYF

d_gene: TRBD2
abundance: -
j_gene: TRBJ2-3
v_gene: TRBV18
CDR3nt: TGTGCCAGCTCACTCCAGCGGGACGTCCCTAGCACAGATACGCAGTATTTT
CDR3aa: CASSLQRDVPSTDTQYF

d_gene: -
abundance: -
j_gene: TRBJ1-2
v_gene: TRBV5-6
CDR3nt: TGTGCCAGCAGCTTGGTGGGGACACGAAAGGGCTACACCTTC
CDR3aa: CASSLVGTRKGYTF

d_gene: -
abundance: -
j_gene: TRBJ1-1
v_gene: TRBV9
CDR3nt: TGTGCCAGCGGCCCGGGACAACTCATGAACACTGAAGCTTTCTTT
CDR3aa: CASGPGQLMNTEAFF

d_gene: -
abundance: few
j_gene: TRBJ1-5
v_gene: TRBV27
CDR3nt: TGTGCCAGCAGTTTTAATAGCAATCAGCCCCAGCATTTT
CDR3aa: CASSFNSNQPQHF

d_gene: -
abundance: -
j_gene: TRBJ1-5
v_gene: TRBV5-5
CDR3nt: TGTGCCAGCAGCGTAGACCCAGGGTGGCCCCAGCATTTT
CDR3aa: CASSVDPGWPQHF

d_gene: -
abundance: -
j_gene: TRBJ1-6
v_gene: TRBV2
CDR3nt: TGTGCCAGCGAGGCCAGCCCGAATTCACCCCTCCACTTT
CDR3aa: CASEASPNSPLHF

d_gene: TRBD2
abundance: -
j_gene: TRBJ2-5
v_gene: TRBV7-9
CDR3nt: TGTGCCAGCAGCTTAGCGAAGGGACTAGCGGGGGTAGAGACCCAGTACTTC
CDR3aa: CASSLAKGLAGVETQYF

d_gene: TRBD1
abundance: -
j_gene: TRBJ1-2
v_gene: TRBV29-1
CDR3nt: TGCAGCGTTCCCAAGACAGGGAATGGCTACACCTTC
CDR3aa: CSVPKTGNGYTF

d_gene: -
abundance: -
j_gene: TRBJ2-3
v_gene: TRBV23-1
CDR3nt: TGCGCCAGCAGTCAATCGACGGCCCAGGGGACAGATACGCAGTATTTT
CDR3aa: CASSQSTAQGTDTQYF

d_gene: -
abundance: -
j_gene: TRBJ1-5
v_gene: TRBV6-6
CDR3nt: TGTGCCAGCAGCATAACACCTCCGGGGAGCAATCAGCCCCAGCATTTT
CDR3aa: CASSITPPGSNQPQHF

d_gene: TRBD1
abundance: -
j_gene: TRBJ2-1
v_gene: TRBV5-1
CDR3nt: TGCGCCAGCAGCATAGGGGGACAGCAAATACGCGAGCAGTTCTTC
CDR3aa: CASSIGGQQIREQFF

d_gene: -
abundance: -
j_gene: TRBJ1-1
v_gene: TRBV3-1/TRBV3-2
CDR3nt: TGTGCCAGCAGCCAAGGGGCAGGGGAGGGGCCTTTCTTT
CDR3aa: CASSQGAGEGPFF

d_gene: -
abundance: -
j_gene: TRBJ2-2
v_gene: TRBV10-1
CDR3nt: TGCGCCAGCAGGGGTTCCAGTGGCGGGGAGCTGTTTTTT
CDR3aa: CASRGSSGGELFF

d_gene: -
abundance: few
j_gene: TRBJ1-2
v_gene: TRBV19
CDR3nt: TGTGCCAGTAGCAGGGACGGGAACTATGGCTACACCTTC
CDR3aa: CASSRDGNYGYTF

d_gene: -
abundance: -
j_gene: TRBJ2-2
v_gene: TRBV30
CDR3nt: TGTGCCTGGTATCCCGGACGGCGGAACACCGGGGAGCTGTTTTTT
CDR3aa: CAWYPGRRNTGELFF

d_gene: TRBD2
abundance: -
j_gene: TRBJ2-2
v_gene: TRBV7-3
CDR3nt: TGTGCCAGCAGCAAGCGGGGCGGGGCGTCCACCGGGGAGCTGTTTTTT
CDR3aa: CASSKRGGASTGELFF

d_gene: TRBD1
abundance: -
j_gene: TRBJ1-1
v_gene: TRBV6-4
CDR3nt: TGTGCCAGCAGTGATCGCACAGGGGGCGACACTGAAGCTTTCTTT
CDR3aa: CASSDRTGGDTEAFF

d_gene: TRBD1
abundance: -
j_gene: TRBJ1-5
v_gene: TRBV19
CDR3nt: TGTGCCAGTAGTATTGGGGGAGACAGGGGCAATCAGCCCCAGCATTTT
CDR3aa: CASSIGGDRGNQPQHF

d_gene: -
abundance: -
j_gene: TRBJ2-5
v_gene: TRBV5-8
CDR3nt: TGTGCCAGCAGCTTGGCTCAGATCGGAGAGACCCAGTACTTC
CDR3aa: CASSLAQIGETQYF

d_gene: -
abundance: -
j_gene: TRBJ1-4
v_gene: TRBV6-5
CDR3nt: TGTGCCAGCAGCCTTAGGCTTCAGGGTGGCGAAAAACTGTTTTTT
CDR3aa: CASSLRLQGGEKLFF

d_gene: -
abundance: -
j_gene: TRBJ2-2
v_gene: TRBV24-1
CDR3nt: TGTGCCACCCGCACAGGACACGCGAACACCGGGGAGCTGTTTTTT
CDR3aa: CATRTGHANTGELFF

d_gene: -
abundance: -
j_gene: TRBJ2-1
v_gene: TRBV18
CDR3nt: TGTGCCAGCTCACCAGGGGTATACAATGAGCAGTTCTTC
CDR3aa: CASSPGVYNEQFF

d_gene: TRBD2
abundance: -
j_gene: TRBJ2-3
v_gene: TRBV4-1
CDR3nt: TGCGCCAGCAGCCAAGATACCAGCGGGGGAGCAGATACGCAGTATTTT
CDR3aa: CASSQDTSGGADTQYF

d_gene: -
abundance: -
j_gene: TRBJ2-2
v_gene: TRBV18
CDR3nt: TGTGCCAGCTCACTATTCGGGCCTGAGCTGTTTTTT
CDR3aa: CASSLFGPELFF

d_gene: -
abundance: -
j_gene: TRBJ2-3
v_gene: TRBV5-1
CDR3nt: TGCGCCAGCAGCTTGGGAGGACAATCCATTTACCCTCCAGATACGCAGTATTTT
CDR3aa: CASSLGGQSIYPPDTQYF

d_gene: TRBD1
abundance: -
j_gene: TRBJ2-5
v_gene: TRBV14
CDR3nt: TGTGCCAGCAGCAACCCGGACAGGGGGCGTTGGGAGACCCAGTACTTC
CDR3aa: CASSNPDRGRWETQYF

d_gene: -
abundance: -
j_gene: TRBJ2-5
v_gene: TRBV2
CDR3nt: TGTGCCAGCAGTCTATTATTGCCAGACAGGACCCAAGAGACCCAGTACTTC
CDR3aa: CASSLLLPDRTQETQYF

d_gene: -
abundance: -
j_gene: TRBJ1-1
v_gene: TRBV6-5
CDR3nt: TGTGCCAGCAGTTACCTCAGGGCGGGGAACACTGAAGCTTTCTTT
CDR3aa: CASSYLRAGNTEAFF

d_gene: TRBD1
abundance: few
j_gene: TRBJ1-3
v_gene: TRBV5-6
CDR3nt: TGTGCCAGCAGTCCACAGGGGCCAGGAAACACCATATATTTT
CDR3aa: CASSPQGPGNTIYF

d_gene: -
abundance: -
j_gene: TRBJ1-2
v_gene: TRBV30
CDR3nt: TGTGCCTTTTCTAGGGTTGGGTATGGCTACACCTTC
CDR3aa: CAFSRVGYGYTF

d_gene: TRBD1
abundance: -
j_gene: TRBJ1-5
v_gene: TRBV6-5
CDR3nt: TGTGCCAGCACTCGGACAGGCCAGCCCCAGCATTTT
CDR3aa: CASTRTGQPQHF